Listed below are T cell receptor beta chains from one sample, sequenced in a study of CD8+CD57+ T cells in acquired aplastic anemia. TCRdb redid the calling of the reads with MiXCR, one entry per CDR3 protein. Among 150,000 to 200,000 distinct CDR3 sequences, 55% to 70% were seen once, and the ten largest hold 45% to 50%. The source material was sorted CD4+, CD8+, or CD8+CD57+ T cells (not recorded which) from PBMCs. These receptors came from a human donor in good health. Both conserved end residues are part of each CDR3. The D gene is left open where the match is weak. Clone size is stated in some rows and not others, as once, few, many or a class when expanded.

clone_size j_call d_call v_call cdr3_nt cdr3_aa
many TRBJ1-1 - TRBV5-1 TGCGCCAGCAGCTGGACAGTGAACACTGAAGCTTTCTTT CASSWTVNTEAFF
- TRBJ2-7 - TRBV7-2 TGTGCCAGCAGCTCAGACGTTCTCTCCTACGAGCAGTACTTC CASSSDVLSYEQYF
- TRBJ2-5 - TRBV7-3 TGTGCCAGCAGCTTATCGGGTGCGGAGACCCAGTACTTC CASSLSGAETQYF
many TRBJ2-7 TRBD2 TRBV5-8 TGTGCCAGCAGCTTGGCGGGTAGCGGGAGCAACGAGCAGTACTTC CASSLAGSGSNEQYF
many TRBJ1-1 TRBD1 TRBV4-2 TGTGCCAGCAGCCCCCGGACAGGGAACACTGAAGCTTTCTTT CASSPRTGNTEAFF
- TRBJ2-7 TRBD1 TRBV5-1 TGTGCCAGCAGCTTGGGGGACAGCTCCTACGAGCAGTACTTC CASSLGDSSYEQYF
- TRBJ1-2 TRBD1 TRBV19 TGTGCCAGTAGTACCGGGACAGGGGGCCTTCGCTACACCTTC CASSTGTGGLRYTF
- TRBJ2-2 - TRBV27 TGTGCCACCCAACCTGGGGCCGGGGAGCTGTTTTTT CATQPGAGELFF
- TRBJ2-7 TRBD1 TRBV6-6 TGTGCCAGCAGAGATCCCGGGACAGGGGGCGGCGAGCAGTACTTC CASRDPGTGGGEQYF
- TRBJ1-6 TRBD1 TRBV7-8 TGTGCCAGCAGCTTTATCGGACAGGGCGGATCACCCCTCCACTTT CASSFIGQGGSPLHF
- TRBJ2-7 TRBD2 TRBV20-1 TGCAGTGCTAGTCCCGGACTAGTCTACGAGCAGTACTTC CSASPGLVYEQYF
- TRBJ2-5 - TRBV7-9 TGTGCCAGCAGCTTAGTCGCCCGTTCAGATACGCAGTACTTC CASSLVARSDTQYF
- TRBJ1-1 - TRBV20-1 TGCAGTGCTAGGTGGGGATCTAACACTGAAGCTTTCTTT CSARWGSNTEAFF
once TRBJ1-5 - TRBV6-5 TGTGCCAGCAGTTACTCTCATAGCAATCAGCCCCAGCATTTT CASSYSHSNQPQHF
many TRBJ1-6 TRBD1 TRBV11-3 TGTGCCAGCAAACAGGGGGGCCCTTATAATTCACCCCTCCACTTT CASKQGGPYNSPLHF
many TRBJ2-3 - TRBV2 TGTGCCAGCAGTGAGCGACGGAGGGACACAGATACGCAGTATTTT CASSERRRDTDTQYF
- TRBJ2-3 - TRBV19 TGTGCCAGTAAGCTACAGGGCCTCACAGATACGCAGTATTTT CASKLQGLTDTQYF
- TRBJ2-1 - TRBV24-1 TGTGCCACCAGTGACCCAGGGGAATGGAAGCGGTCGCGCTCCTACAATGAGCAGTTCTTT CATSDPGEWKRSRSYNEQFF
many TRBJ2-5 - TRBV5-1 TGCGCCAGCAGCTTGGATTTTAGGGGGGGGGAGACCCAGTACTTC CASSLDFRGGETQYF
- TRBJ2-2 - TRBV24-1 TGTGCCACCAGTGCTCCGGTGGACACCGGGGAGCTGTTTTTT CATSAPVDTGELFF
many TRBJ2-2 - TRBV9 TGTGCCAGCAGCGGGGGCCTGGGGCAGAACACCGGGGAGCTGTTTTTT CASSGGLGQNTGELFF
once TRBJ2-5 TRBD2 TRBV24-1 TGTGCCACCAGTGATGCCGGGACTAGTGGCGAGACCCAGTACTTC CATSDAGTSGETQYF
many TRBJ2-7 TRBD1 TRBV20-1 TGCAGTGCTAGAGTCAATTGGGACAGCTACGAGCAGTACTTC CSARVNWDSYEQYF
- TRBJ2-1 TRBD2 TRBV24-1 TGTGCCACCAGTGATTTGCAGGTCGGGTGGGAGGGAAGGCAGGATGAGCAGTTCTTC CATSDLQVGWEGRQDEQFF
- TRBJ2-1 TRBD2 TRBV6-2/TRBV6-3 TGTGCCAGCAGACTACTAGCGGGAGGAGTGGATGAGCAGTTCTTC CASRLLAGGVDEQFF
many TRBJ2-1 - TRBV7-9 TGTGCCAGCAGCCCAAGCGCGGGATACAATGAGCAGTTCTTC CASSPSAGYNEQFF
- TRBJ1-5 - TRBV20-1 TGCAGTGCTCCCGACCCATCGAGTCAGCCCCAGCATTTT CSAPDPSSQPQHF
- TRBJ2-5 TRBD1 TRBV7-9 TGTGCCAGCAGTATGGGACAGGGGAGTGAGACCCAGTACTTC CASSMGQGSETQYF